The present entry profiles one T cell receptor beta chain with its context. What it binds is unknown. The sample originates from a study of cytomegalovirus exposure and HLA in healthy donors. Looking at the study overall: HLA-typed donors were the source of roughly 80 million unique TCRs held in an early data release. Study-wide results and caveats: A later analysis linked a missense DCLRE1C variant to TCR beta V- and J-gene trimming. From TCR beta sequences, most subjects' HLA-A and HLA-B alleles were reportedly predicted accurately.

60 Vbeta and 13 Jbeta primers were used in PCR. The method was immunoSEQ multiplex PCR; TCRdb's version includes in-frame clones alone and lacks a portion of them. The table shows over 100,000 clones, with more than 65% occurring only once. Germline assignment: CDR1 SGHTA and CDR2 FQGTGA. Trimming took off 1 base at V and 5 bases at J, with 12 bases between the two ends. The CDR3 is 15 amino acids. The source of this sequence is a male donor in good health and CMV-seropositive. Sequenced input: PBMCs. This chain links TRBV7-3 with TRBJ2-1; D is unclear. The CDR3 DNA is TGTGCCAGCAGCTTAATGGTCAGCGCCAACAATGAGCAGTTCTTC. Translating it yields CASSLMVSANNEQFF.